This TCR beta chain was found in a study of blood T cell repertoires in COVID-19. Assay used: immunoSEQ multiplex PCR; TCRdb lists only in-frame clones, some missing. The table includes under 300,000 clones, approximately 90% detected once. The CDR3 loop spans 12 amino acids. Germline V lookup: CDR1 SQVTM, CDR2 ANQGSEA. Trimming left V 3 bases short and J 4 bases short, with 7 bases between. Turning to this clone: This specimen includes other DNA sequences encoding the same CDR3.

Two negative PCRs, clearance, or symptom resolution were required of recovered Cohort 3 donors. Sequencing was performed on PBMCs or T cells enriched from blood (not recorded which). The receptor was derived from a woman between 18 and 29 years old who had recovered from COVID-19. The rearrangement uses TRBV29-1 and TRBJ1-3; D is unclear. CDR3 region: CSVEGRGNTIYF. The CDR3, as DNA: TGCAGCGTTGAGGGCCGGGGAAACACCATATATTTT.